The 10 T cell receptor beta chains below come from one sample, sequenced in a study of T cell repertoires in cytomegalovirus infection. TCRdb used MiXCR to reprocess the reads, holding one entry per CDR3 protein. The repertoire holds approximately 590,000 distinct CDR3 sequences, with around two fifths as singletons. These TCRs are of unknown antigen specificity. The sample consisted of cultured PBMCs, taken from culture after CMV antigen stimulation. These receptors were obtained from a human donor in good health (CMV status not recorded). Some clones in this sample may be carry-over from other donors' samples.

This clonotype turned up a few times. The CDR3 DNA is TGTGCCAGCAGGAAAATCGGCGGAGTGGGGACCCAGTACTTC. Its translation is CASRKIGGVGTQYF. The gene calls are TRBV6-5 and TRBJ2-5; D unresolved. V was cut by 6 bases and J by 7 bases, with 18 bases left in between. CDR1 MNHEY and CDR2 SVGAGI come from the germline V gene. The CDR3 has 14 amino acids.

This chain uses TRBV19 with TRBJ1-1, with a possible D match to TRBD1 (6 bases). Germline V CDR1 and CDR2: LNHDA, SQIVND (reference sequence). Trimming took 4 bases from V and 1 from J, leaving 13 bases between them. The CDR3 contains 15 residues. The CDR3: CASSTGRGRNTEAFF. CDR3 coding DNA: TGTGCCAGTAGTACGGGCAGGGGCCGGAACACTGAAGCTTTCTTT.

The DNA for the CDR3 is TGCGCCAGCAGCCAAGAGGGCGGGGGCGCCTTAGATACGCAGTATTTT. It translates to CASSQEGGGALDTQYF. This chain joins TRBV4-3 and TRBJ2-3; TRBD2 might be the D (7 bases). This CDR3 region has 16 residues. The germline V gene encodes CDR1 LGHNA and CDR2 YSLEER. The ends were cut back, 0 bases at V and 5 bases at J, with 15 bases in the middle.

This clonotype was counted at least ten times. CDR3 sequence reads: CASSLTGGPGEQYF. In DNA form, the CDR3 reads TGTGCCAGCAGCTTGACGGGAGGGCCTGGCGAGCAGTACTTC. The chain combines TRBV7-2 with TRBJ2-7, with 8 bases aligning to TRBD2. V was clipped by 3 bases and J by 6 bases; unmatched bases: 7. The CDR3 extends over 14 amino acids. In germline, CDR1 is SGHTA, CDR2 FQGNSA.

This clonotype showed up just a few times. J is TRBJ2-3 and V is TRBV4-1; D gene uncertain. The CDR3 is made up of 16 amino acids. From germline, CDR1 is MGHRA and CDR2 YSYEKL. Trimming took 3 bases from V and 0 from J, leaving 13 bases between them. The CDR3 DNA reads TGCGCCAGCAGCCATCCTCCCCCGAGGAGCACAGATACGCAGTATTTT. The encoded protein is CASSHPPPRSTDTQYF.

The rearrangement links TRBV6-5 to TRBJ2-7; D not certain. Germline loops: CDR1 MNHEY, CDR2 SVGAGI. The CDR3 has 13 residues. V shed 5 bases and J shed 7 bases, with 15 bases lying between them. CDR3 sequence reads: CASSGAPGKEQYF. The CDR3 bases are TGTGCCAGCAGTGGAGCTCCCGGAAAAGAGCAGTACTTC.

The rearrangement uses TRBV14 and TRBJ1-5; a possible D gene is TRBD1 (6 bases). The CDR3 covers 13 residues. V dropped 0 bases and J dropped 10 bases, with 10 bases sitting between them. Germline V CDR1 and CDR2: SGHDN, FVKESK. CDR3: CASSQDLGTPQHF. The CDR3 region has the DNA TGTGCCAGCAGCCAAGACCTGGGGACACCCCAGCATTTT.

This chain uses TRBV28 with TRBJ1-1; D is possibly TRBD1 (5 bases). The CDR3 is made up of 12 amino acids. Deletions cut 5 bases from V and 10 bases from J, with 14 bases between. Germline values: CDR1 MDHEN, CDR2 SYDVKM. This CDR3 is CASSPRIGGAFF. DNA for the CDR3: TGTGCCAGCAGTCCGAGGATCGGGGGAGCTTTCTTT.

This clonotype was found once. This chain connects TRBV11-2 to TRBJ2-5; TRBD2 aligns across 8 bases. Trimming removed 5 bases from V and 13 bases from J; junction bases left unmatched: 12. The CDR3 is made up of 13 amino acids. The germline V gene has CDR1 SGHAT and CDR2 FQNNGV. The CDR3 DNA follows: TGTGCCAGCAGCCTCAACCCTGGGAGCGGGGGGTACTTC. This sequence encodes CASSLNPGSGGYF.

The chain's CDR3 is CSARTSGSGTDTQYF. The CDR3 DNA reads as TGCAGTGCTAGGACTAGCGGGAGTGGCACAGATACGCAGTATTTT. The rearrangement uses TRBV20-1 and TRBJ2-3, with 12 bases identical to TRBD2. CDR3 length: 15 residues. After removal of 3 bases from V and 1 base from J, the junction contained 2 bases not matched to a gene. Germline CDR1 DFQATT, CDR2 SNEGSKA (reference sequence).